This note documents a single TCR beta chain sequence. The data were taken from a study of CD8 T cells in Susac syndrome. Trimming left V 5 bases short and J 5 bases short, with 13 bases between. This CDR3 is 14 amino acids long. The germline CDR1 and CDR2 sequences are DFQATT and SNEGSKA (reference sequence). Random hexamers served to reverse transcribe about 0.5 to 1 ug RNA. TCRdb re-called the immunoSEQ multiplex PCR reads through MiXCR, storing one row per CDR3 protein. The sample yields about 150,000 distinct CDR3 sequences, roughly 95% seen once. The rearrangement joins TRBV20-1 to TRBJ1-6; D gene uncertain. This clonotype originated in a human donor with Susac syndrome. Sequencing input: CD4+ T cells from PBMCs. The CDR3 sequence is CSAASLNNNSPLHF. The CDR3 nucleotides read TGCAGTGCTGCTTCTTTAAATAATAATTCACCCCTCCACTTT.